This T cell receptor beta chain was captured in a study of a mutant IDH1 vaccine in newly diagnosed glioma. As for the study in general: Vaccination was launched 4-6 weeks after radiotherapy alone, or with temozolomide cycles. Antecedent treatment encompassed radiotherapy, temozolomide, or their combination; the majority received both. Study outcomes and limitations: Changes to the top peripheral T cell clonotypes appeared unrelated to pseudoprogression.

Note on this clone: Its antigen is undetermined.

The time point denotes: week 23, last vaccination. Every single dose of the vaccine, 300 ug of mutant IDH1 20-mer peptide, came with topical imiquimod. Each donor presented with a new WHO grade 3 or 4 astrocytoma that tested IDH1-mutant and showed ATRX loss. Method: immunoSEQ multiplex PCR; TCRdb's copy keeps in-frame clones and lacks some. This table has 75,000 to 80,000 clones, more than 80% appearing once. This clonotype originated in a woman in her forties or fifties with glioma. The source material was PBMCs, sampled from a glioma patient whose treatment included an IDH1 peptide vaccine.

The CDR3 DNA is TGCGCCAGCAGCCGGGGGACTAGCGGGAGAAGATACACAGATACGCAGTATTTT. It specifies CASSRGTSGRRYTDTQYF. The chain combines TRBV5-1 with TRBJ2-3; 14 nucleotides align to TRBD2. Germline V gives CDR1 SGHRS, CDR2 YFSETQ. The CDR3 contains 18 residues. V lost 4 bases to trimming and J lost 2 bases; unmatched junction nucleotides: 9.